The rows below give T cell receptor beta chains drawn from one sample of a study of blood T cell repertoires in COVID-19. Measured with immunoSEQ multiplex PCR; TCRdb has only the in-frame clones, and not every one. The data show approximately 70,000 clones, roughly 91% seen once. Sequencing was performed on peripheral blood. Source of these receptors: a man aged 35-49 years with COVID-19, enrolled during active disease. Each CDR3 is given with its conserved first and last residue. D genes are given only for firm matches. Only some rows state a clone size, as once, few, many or a class for expanded clones.

D gene,V gene,J gene,clone size,CDR3 protein,CDR3 DNA
-,TRBV7-6,TRBJ2-7,few,CASSNVENEQYF,TGTGCCAGCAGCAACGTAGAGAACGAGCAGTACTTC
-,TRBV3-1/TRBV3-2,TRBJ2-3,-,CASSRGGTDTQYF,TGTGCCAGCAGCCGTGGCGGTACAGATACGCAGTATTTT
-,TRBV5-1,TRBJ2-3,-,CASSPRGLTDTQYF,TGCGCCAGCAGCCCCCGGGGGTTAACAGATACGCAGTATTTT
-,TRBV28,TRBJ2-3,once,CASSSFSGSTYTDTQYF,TGTGCCAGCAGTTCGTTCTCGGGAAGCACCTACACAGATACGCAGTATTTT
TRBD1,TRBV6-5,TRBJ2-2,-,CASTGQGNTGELFF,TGTGCCAGCACCGGACAGGGAAACACCGGGGAGCTGTTTTTT
TRBD1,TRBV5-6,TRBJ1-4,-,CASSSGQGAEKLFF,TGTGCCAGCAGTTCGGGACAGGGAGCCGAAAAACTGTTTTTT
-,TRBV5-1,TRBJ1-2,-,CASSRLREANYGYTF,TGCGCCAGCAGCCGTCTGCGGGAGGCTAACTATGGCTACACCTTC
-,TRBV6-5,TRBJ1-1,-,CASRLPPGNTEAFF,TGTGCCAGCCGCCTCCCCCCAGGGAACACTGAAGCTTTCTTT
-,TRBV5-5,TRBJ1-3,-,CASSSLDSDGNTIYF,TGTGCCAGCAGCTCCCTCGACAGCGACGGAAACACCATATATTTT
-,TRBV9,TRBJ2-1,-,CASSVDTREQFF,TGTGCCAGCAGCGTAGACACTAGAGAACAGTTCTTC
-,TRBV7-9,TRBJ1-5,-,CASSLRVKSYQPQHF,TGTGCCAGCAGCTTGAGGGTCAAGAGTTATCAGCCCCAGCATTTT
-,TRBV11-2,TRBJ2-2,-,CASRSFAGGMRTGELFF,TGTGCCAGCAGATCCTTCGCTGGGGGGATGCGGACCGGGGAGCTGTTTTTT
TRBD1,TRBV18,TRBJ1-5,-,CASSGLQGEQPQHF,TGTGCCAGCTCAGGCTTACAGGGGGAACAGCCCCAGCATTTT
-,TRBV6-1,TRBJ1-1,-,CASSDGHLGTEAFF,TGTGCCAGCAGTGATGGACACCTGGGTACTGAAGCTTTCTTT
TRBD1,TRBV7-2,TRBJ1-2,once,CASSLATTKQGVGYTF,TGTGCCAGCAGCTTAGCGACTACAAAACAGGGGGTTGGCTACACCTTC
TRBD2,TRBV18,TRBJ2-5,once,CASSPPGTSGETQYF,TGTGCCAGCTCACCCCCCGGGACTAGCGGAGAGACCCAGTACTTC
TRBD1,TRBV3-1/TRBV3-2,TRBJ1-4,-,CASSPPGQGGEKLFF,TGTGCCAGCAGCCCACCGGGACAGGGGGGTGAAAAACTGTTTTTT
-,TRBV3-1/TRBV3-2,TRBJ2-5,-,CASSQRAQETQYF,TGTGCCAGCAGCCAGCGGGCCCAAGAGACCCAGTACTTC
TRBD2,TRBV2,TRBJ2-3,-,CASRGLAVTDTQYF,TGTGCCAGCAGGGGACTAGCGGTCACAGATACGCAGTATTTT
-,TRBV5-1,TRBJ2-7,-,CASRLGQQGYEQYF,TGCGCCAGCAGACTCGGACAGCAAGGCTACGAGCAGTACTTC
TRBD1,TRBV6-5,TRBJ1-4,once,CASSSDRGREKLFF,TGTGCCAGCAGTTCGGACAGGGGAAGGGAAAAACTGTTTTTT
-,TRBV25-1,TRBJ1-4,-,CASRDTSREKLFF,TGTGCCAGCAGGGACACCAGTCGTGAAAAACTGTTTTTT
-,TRBV9,TRBJ1-2,-,CASSASNYGYTF,TGTGCCAGCAGCGCCTCTAACTATGGCTACACCTTC
TRBD2,TRBV7-9,TRBJ2-5,-,CASSPDAGVETQYF,TGTGCCAGCAGCCCCGACGCGGGGGTAGAGACCCAGTACTTC
-,TRBV28,TRBJ2-3,-,CASKGVDTQYF,TGTGCCAGCAAGGGAGTAGATACGCAGTATTTT
-,TRBV30,TRBJ1-1,-,CAWSADRNTEAFF,TGTGCCTGGAGCGCGGACAGGAACACTGAAGCTTTCTTT
-,TRBV10-1,TRBJ2-3,-,CASSEAREPMDTQYF,TGCGCCAGCAGTGAGGCCAGGGAACCCATGGATACGCAGTATTTT
TRBD1,TRBV24-1,TRBJ1-5,once,CATSDMTGAQHF,TGTGCCACCAGTGACATGACAGGGGCCCAGCATTTT
TRBD2,TRBV30,TRBJ2-5,-,CAWSAKGTSGGLQETQYF,TGTGCCTGGAGTGCTAAGGGGACTAGCGGGGGGCTGCAAGAGACCCAGTACTTC
-,TRBV27,TRBJ2-5,-,CASSPGGETQYF,TGTGCCAGCAGTCCCGGGGGAGAAACCCAGTACTTC
-,TRBV10-2,TRBJ1-2,-,CASRRAGDGYTF,TGCGCCAGCAGGAGGGCAGGGGATGGCTACACCTTC
TRBD2,TRBV19,TRBJ2-1,-,CASSPPRLAGVNEQFF,TGTGCCAGTAGCCCTCCCAGACTAGCGGGGGTTAATGAGCAGTTCTTC
TRBD1,TRBV5-1,TRBJ1-4,-,CASSLEGAREKLFF,TGCGCCAGCAGCTTGGAGGGGGCTCGAGAAAAACTGTTTTTT
-,TRBV19,TRBJ1-5,-,CASSQGGGNQPQHF,TGTGCCAGTAGTCAGGGAGGGGGCAATCAGCCCCAGCATTTT
TRBD2,TRBV4-1,TRBJ2-1,-,CASSQALSGGAGWQFF,TGCGCCAGCAGCCAAGCCCTTAGCGGGGGGGCCGGGTGGCAGTTCTTC
TRBD2,TRBV4-1,TRBJ2-5,-,CASSPQTSGGQETQYF,TGCGCCAGCAGCCCCCAGACTAGCGGGGGTCAAGAGACCCAGTACTTC
TRBD1,TRBV5-1,TRBJ2-3,-,CASSLGTVDTDTQYF,TGCGCCAGCAGCCTCGGGACAGTTGACACAGATACGCAGTATTTT
-,TRBV3-1/TRBV3-2,TRBJ2-6,few,CASSQDTGANVLTF,TGTGCCAGCAGCCAAGATACTGGGGCCAACGTCCTGACTTTC
TRBD1,TRBV10-1,TRBJ1-1,-,CASSGQGPNTEAFF,TGCGCCAGCAGTGGACAGGGGCCGAACACTGAAGCTTTCTTT
-,TRBV5-1,TRBJ2-7,-,CASSTWTEGAYEQYF,TGCGCCAGCAGCACCTGGACAGAAGGTGCCTACGAGCAGTACTTC
TRBD1,TRBV19,TRBJ2-1,-,CASSFRDRVNNEQFF,TGTGCCAGTAGTTTCCGGGACAGGGTTAACAATGAGCAGTTCTTC
-,TRBV5-1,TRBJ1-6,few,CASRESSYNSPLHF,TGCGCCAGCAGAGAGAGCTCCTATAATTCACCCCTCCACTTT
-,TRBV21-1,TRBJ2-4,-,CASSIFKEVIQYF,TGTGCCAGCAGCATCTTTAAAGAGGTCATTCAGTACTTC
-,TRBV7-9,TRBJ1-1,-,CASARTRGGEVMNTEAFF,TGTGCCAGCGCTAGGACCCGGGGGGGCGAGGTCATGAACACTGAAGCTTTCTTT
TRBD2,TRBV3-1/TRBV3-2,TRBJ2-2,-,CASSLTSGGGNTGELFF,TGTGCCAGCAGCCTTACTAGCGGGGGAGGGAACACCGGGGAGCTGTTTTTT
TRBD2,TRBV30,TRBJ2-7,-,CAWSVGSAGYYEQYF,TGTGCCTGGAGTGTCGGGTCAGCGGGGTACTACGAGCAGTACTTC
-,TRBV5-8,TRBJ2-5,-,CAQQGQETQYF,TGTGCCCAACAGGGTCAAGAGACCCAGTACTTC
-,TRBV18,TRBJ2-7,-,CASSPVTRGGEQYF,TGTGCCAGCTCACCGGTAACCAGGGGCGGCGAGCAGTACTTC
TRBD1,TRBV2,TRBJ1-3,-,CASSVQGVGNTIYF,TGTGCCAGCAGTGTTCAGGGGGTCGGAAACACCATATATTTT
TRBD1,TRBV5-6,TRBJ1-6,-,CASSRDRGWSPLHF,TGTGCCAGCAGCCGGGACAGGGGTTGGTCACCCCTCCACTTT
-,TRBV7-9,TRBJ1-6,few,CASRGEGISSPLHF,TGTGCCAGCAGGGGTGAGGGTATCAGTTCACCCCTCCACTTT
TRBD1,TRBV18,TRBJ2-7,-,CASSPPGQGAYEQYF,TGTGCCAGCTCACCACCAGGACAGGGGGCCTACGAGCAGTACTTC